The entry below describes one TCR beta chain. These data originate in a study of beta chain features in type 1 diabetes. Sequenced material consisted of expressed TCRB transcripts (all of the isolated RNA was reverse transcribed). Generated by immunoSEQ multiplex PCR, the TCRdb table keeps only in-frame clones and is missing some. The sample has fewer than 350,000 clones, about 19% seen once. This receptor was identified in a young woman in good health. The specimen sequenced was naive CD4+ T cells from blood.

Here the CDR3 DNA reads TGTGCCAGCAGCCCCCCGGGGAGGGTTTCTCTAGAGACCCAGTACTTC. Residues: CASSPPGRVSLETQYF. V usage is TRBV4-2 and J usage is TRBJ2-5, with TRBD2 identical over 7 bases. The CDR3 runs to 16 residues. The germline V gene encodes CDR1 LGHNA and CDR2 YNFKEQ. The V segment lost 4 bases and the J segment 4 bases; nucleotides outside the gene matches: 12.